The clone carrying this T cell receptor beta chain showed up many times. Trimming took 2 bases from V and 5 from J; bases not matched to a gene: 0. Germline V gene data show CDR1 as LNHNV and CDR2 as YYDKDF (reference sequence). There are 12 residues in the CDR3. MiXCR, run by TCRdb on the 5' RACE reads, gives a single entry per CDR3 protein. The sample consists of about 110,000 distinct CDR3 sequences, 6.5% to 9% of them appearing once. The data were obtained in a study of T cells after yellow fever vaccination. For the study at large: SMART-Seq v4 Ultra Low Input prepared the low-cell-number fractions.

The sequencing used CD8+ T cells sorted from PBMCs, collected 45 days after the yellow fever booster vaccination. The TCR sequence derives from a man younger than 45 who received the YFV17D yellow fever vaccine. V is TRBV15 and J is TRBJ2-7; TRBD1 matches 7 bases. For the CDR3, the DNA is TGTGCCACCAGCAGACAGGGGGACGAGCAGTACTTC. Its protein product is CATSRQGDEQYF.